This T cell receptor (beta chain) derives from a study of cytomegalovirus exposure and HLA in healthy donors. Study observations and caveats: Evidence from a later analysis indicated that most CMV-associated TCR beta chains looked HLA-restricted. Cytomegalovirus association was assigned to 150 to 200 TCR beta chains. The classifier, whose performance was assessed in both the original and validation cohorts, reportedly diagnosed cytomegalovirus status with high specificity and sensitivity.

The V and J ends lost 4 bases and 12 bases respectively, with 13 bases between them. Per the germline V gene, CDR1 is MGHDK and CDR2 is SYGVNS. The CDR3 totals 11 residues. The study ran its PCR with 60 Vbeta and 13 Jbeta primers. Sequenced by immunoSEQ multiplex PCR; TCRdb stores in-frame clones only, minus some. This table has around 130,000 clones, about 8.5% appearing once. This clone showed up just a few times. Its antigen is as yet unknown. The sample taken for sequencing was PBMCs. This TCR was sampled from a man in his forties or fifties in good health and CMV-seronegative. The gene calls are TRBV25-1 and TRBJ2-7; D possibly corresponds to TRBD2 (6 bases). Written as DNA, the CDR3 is TGTGCCAGCAGTGTCGGGGACTTGCGGTACTTC. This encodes CASSVGDLRYF.